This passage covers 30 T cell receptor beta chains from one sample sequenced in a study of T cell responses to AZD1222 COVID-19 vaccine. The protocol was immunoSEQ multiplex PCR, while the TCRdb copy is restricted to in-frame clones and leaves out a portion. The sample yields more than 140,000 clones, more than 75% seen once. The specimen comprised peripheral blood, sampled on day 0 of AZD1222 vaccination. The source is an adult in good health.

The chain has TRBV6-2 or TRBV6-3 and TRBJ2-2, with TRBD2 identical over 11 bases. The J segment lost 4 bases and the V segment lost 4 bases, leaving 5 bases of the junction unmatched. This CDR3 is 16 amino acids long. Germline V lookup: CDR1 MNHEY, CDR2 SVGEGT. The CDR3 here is CASSSWTSGSTGELFF. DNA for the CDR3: TGTGCCAGCAGTTCTTGGACTAGCGGGTCCACCGGGGAGCTGTTTTTT.

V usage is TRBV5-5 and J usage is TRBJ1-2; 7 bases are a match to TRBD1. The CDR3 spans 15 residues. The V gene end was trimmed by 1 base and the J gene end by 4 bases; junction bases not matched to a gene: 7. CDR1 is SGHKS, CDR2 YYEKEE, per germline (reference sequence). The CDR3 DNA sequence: TGTGCCAGCAGCTTGAGGGCGGACAGGAGCTATGGCTACACCTTC. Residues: CASSLRADRSYGYTF.

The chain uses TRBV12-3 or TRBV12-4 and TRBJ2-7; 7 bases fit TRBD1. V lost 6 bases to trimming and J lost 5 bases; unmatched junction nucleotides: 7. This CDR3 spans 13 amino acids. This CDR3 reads CASSVGQDNEQYF. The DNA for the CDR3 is TGTGCCAGCAGCGTCGGACAGGACAACGAGCAGTACTTC.

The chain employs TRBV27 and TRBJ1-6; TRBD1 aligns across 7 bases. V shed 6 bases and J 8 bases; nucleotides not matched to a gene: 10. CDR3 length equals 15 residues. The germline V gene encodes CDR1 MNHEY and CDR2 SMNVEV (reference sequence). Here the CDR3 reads CASRTSTGIDSPLHF. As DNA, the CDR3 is TGTGCCAGCAGGACCTCGACAGGGATTGATTCACCCCTCCACTTT.

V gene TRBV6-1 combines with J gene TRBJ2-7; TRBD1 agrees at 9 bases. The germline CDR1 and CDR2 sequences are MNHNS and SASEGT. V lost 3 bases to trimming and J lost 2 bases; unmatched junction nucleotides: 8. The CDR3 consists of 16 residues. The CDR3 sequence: CASSEPGQGVPYEQYF. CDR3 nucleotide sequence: TGTGCCAGCAGTGAGCCGGGACAGGGTGTCCCCTACGAGCAGTACTTC.

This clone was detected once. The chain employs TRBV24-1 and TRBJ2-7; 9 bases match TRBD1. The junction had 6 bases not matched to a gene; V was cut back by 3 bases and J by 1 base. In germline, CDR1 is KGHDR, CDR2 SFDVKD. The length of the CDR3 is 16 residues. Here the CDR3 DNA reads TGTGCCACCAGTGATGATGATGGACAGGGGTCCTACGAGCAGTACTTC. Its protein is CATSDDDGQGSYEQYF.

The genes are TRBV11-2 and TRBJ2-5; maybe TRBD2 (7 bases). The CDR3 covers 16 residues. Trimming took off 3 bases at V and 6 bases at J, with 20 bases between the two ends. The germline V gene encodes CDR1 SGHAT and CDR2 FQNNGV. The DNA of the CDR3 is TGTGCCAGCAGCTTTACAGCGGCGGGGGCGGTGAAGACCCAGTACTTC. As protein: CASSFTAAGAVKTQYF.

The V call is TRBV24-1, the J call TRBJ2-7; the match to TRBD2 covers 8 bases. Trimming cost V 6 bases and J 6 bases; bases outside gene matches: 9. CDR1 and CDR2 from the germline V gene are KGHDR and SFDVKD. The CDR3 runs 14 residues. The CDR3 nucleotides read TGTGCCACCAGTTCATCGGGAGGGCCGATCGAGCAGTACTTC. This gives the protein CATSSSGGPIEQYF.

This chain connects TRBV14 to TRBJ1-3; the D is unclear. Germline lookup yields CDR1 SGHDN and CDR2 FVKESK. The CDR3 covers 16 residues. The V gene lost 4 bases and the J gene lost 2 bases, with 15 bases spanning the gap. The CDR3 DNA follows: TGTGCCAGCAGCCGAGTGTATGGGCAAACTGGAAACACCATATATTTT. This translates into CASSRVYGQTGNTIYF.

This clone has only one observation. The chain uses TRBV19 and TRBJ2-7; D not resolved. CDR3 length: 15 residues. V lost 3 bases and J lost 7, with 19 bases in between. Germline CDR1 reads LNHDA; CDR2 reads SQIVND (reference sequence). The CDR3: CASSIAFRVAGEQYF. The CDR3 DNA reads TGTGCCAGTAGTATCGCTTTCCGGGTCGCCGGGGAGCAGTACTTC.

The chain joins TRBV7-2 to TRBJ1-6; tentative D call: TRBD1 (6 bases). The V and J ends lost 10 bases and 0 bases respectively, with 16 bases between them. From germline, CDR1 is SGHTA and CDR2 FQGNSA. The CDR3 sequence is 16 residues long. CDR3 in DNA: TGTGCCATTACGGGGGGGCCCAGCTCCTATAATTCACCCCTCCACTTT. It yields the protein CAITGGPSSYNSPLHF.

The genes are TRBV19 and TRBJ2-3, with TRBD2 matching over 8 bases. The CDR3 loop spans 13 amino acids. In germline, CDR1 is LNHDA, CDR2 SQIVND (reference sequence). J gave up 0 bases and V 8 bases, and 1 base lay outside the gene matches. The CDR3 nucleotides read TGTGCCAGTGCTAGCGGGAGCACAGATACGCAGTATTTT. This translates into CASASGSTDTQYF.

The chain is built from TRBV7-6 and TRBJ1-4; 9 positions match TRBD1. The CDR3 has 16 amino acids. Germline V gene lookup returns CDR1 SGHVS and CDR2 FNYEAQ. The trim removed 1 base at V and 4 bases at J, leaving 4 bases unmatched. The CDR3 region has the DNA TGTGCCAGCAGCTTAGGCACGGGACAGGGTAATGAAAAACTGTTTTTT. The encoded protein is CASSLGTGQGNEKLFF.

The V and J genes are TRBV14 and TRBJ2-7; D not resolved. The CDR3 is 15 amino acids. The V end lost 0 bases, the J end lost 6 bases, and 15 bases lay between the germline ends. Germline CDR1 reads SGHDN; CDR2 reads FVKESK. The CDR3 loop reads CASSQEKARSSEQYF. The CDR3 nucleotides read TGTGCCAGCAGCCAAGAAAAAGCAAGGTCCAGCGAGCAGTACTTC.

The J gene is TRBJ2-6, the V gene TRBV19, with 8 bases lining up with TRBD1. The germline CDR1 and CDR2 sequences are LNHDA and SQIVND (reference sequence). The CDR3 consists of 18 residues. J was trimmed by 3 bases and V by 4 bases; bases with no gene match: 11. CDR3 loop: CASSTGQGGVGGANVLTF. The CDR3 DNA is TGTGCCAGTAGTACTGGACAGGGAGGAGTTGGTGGGGCCAACGTCCTGACTTTC. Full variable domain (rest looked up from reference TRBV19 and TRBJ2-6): DGGITQSPKYLFRKEGQNVTLSCEQNLNHDAMYWYRQDPGQGLRLIYYSQIVNDFQKGDIAEGYSVSREKKESFPLTVTSAQKNPTAFYLCASSTGQGGVGGANVLTFGAGSRLTVL.

The CDR3 bases are TGTGCCAGCAGTTTAATCCTCGGATCTTCCTTTGAGACCCAGTACTTC. Its protein is CASSLILGSSFETQYF. The V gene is TRBV28, the J gene TRBJ2-5; D is unclear. The V gene lost 2 bases and the J gene lost 5 bases, with 18 bases spanning the gap. CDR3 length: 16 residues. Germline CDR1 and CDR2: MDHEN and SYDVKM. The full variable domain, rest sourced from reference TRBV28 and TRBJ2-5, is DVKVTQSSRYLVKRTGEKVFLECVQDMDHENMFWYRQDPGLGLRLIYFSYDVKMKEKGDIPEGYSVSREKKERFSLILESASTNQTSMYLCASSLILGSSFETQYFGPGTRLLVL.

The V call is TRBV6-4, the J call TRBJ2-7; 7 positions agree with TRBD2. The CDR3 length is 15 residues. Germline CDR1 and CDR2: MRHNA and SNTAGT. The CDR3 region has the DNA TGTAGCTTAAAACCGGAGCGGGAATCTTACCACGAGCAGTACTTC. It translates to CSLKPERESYHEQYF.

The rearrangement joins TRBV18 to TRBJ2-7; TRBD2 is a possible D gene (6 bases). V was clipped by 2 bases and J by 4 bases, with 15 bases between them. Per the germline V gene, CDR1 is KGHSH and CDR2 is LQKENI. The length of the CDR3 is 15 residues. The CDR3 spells CASSPAAGPLYEQYF. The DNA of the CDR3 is TGTGCCAGCTCACCAGCGGCGGGACCATTATACGAGCAGTACTTC.

In DNA form, the CDR3 reads TGTGCCAGCAGCTTAGGGGCTAGCGGGATCACCGAGCAGTACTTC. Translation: CASSLGASGITEQYF. This chain links TRBV7-9 with TRBJ2-7, with TRBD2 matching 9 bases. CDR3 size: 15 residues. J gave up 6 bases and V 1 base, and 7 bases lay outside the gene matches. Germline V gives CDR1 SEHNR, CDR2 FQNEAQ (reference sequence).

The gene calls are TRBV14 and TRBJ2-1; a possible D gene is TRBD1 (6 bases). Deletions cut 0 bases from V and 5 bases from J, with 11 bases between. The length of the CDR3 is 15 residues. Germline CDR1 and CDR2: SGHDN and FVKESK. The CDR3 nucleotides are TGTGCCAGCAGCCAAGATCGTCAGGGGAACAATGAGCAGTTCTTC. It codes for CASSQDRQGNNEQFF. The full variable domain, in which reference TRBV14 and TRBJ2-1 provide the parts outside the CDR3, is EAGVTQFPSHSVIEKGQTVTLRCDPISGHDNLYWYRRVMGKEIKFLLHFVKESKQDESGMPNNRFLAERTGGTYSTLKVQPAELEDSGVYFCASSQDRQGNNEQFFGPGTRLTVL.

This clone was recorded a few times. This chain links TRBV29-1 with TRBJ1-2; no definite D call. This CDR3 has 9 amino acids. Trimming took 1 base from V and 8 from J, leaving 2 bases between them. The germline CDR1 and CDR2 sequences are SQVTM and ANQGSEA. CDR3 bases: TGCAGCGTTGAAGGAGGCTACACCTTC. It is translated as CSVEGGYTF.

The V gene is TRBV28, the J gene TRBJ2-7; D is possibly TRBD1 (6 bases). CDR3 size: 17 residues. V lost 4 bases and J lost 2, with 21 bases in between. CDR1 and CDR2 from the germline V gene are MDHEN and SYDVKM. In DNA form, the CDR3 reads TGTGCCAGCAGTTCACCGAACAGGGCCAAGACAGCCTACGAGCAGTACTTC. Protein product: CASSSPNRAKTAYEQYF.

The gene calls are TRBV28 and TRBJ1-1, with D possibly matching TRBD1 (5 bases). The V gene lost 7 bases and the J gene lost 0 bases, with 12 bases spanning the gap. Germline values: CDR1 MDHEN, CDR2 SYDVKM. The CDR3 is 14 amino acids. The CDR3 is CASIDWGLNTEAFF. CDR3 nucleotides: TGTGCCAGCATCGACTGGGGGTTGAACACTGAAGCTTTCTTT.

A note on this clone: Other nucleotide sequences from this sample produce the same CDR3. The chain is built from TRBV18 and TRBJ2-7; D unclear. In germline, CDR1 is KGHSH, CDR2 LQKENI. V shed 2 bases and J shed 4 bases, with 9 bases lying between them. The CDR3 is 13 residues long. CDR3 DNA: TGTGCCAGCTCACCAGGTCAGCATTACGAGCAGTACTTC. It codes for CASSPGQHYEQYF.

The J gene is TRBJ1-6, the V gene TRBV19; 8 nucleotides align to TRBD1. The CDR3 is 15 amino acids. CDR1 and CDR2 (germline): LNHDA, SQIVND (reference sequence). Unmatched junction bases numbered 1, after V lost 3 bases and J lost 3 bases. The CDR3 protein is CASSIGTGYNSPLHF. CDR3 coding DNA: TGTGCCAGTAGTATCGGGACAGGCTATAATTCACCCCTCCACTTT.

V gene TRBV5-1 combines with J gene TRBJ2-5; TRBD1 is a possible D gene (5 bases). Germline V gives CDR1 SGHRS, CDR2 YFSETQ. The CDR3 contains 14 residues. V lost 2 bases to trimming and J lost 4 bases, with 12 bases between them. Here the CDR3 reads CASSLGDLVETQYF. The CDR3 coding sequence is TGCGCCAGCAGCTTAGGGGATCTGGTAGAGACCCAGTACTTC.

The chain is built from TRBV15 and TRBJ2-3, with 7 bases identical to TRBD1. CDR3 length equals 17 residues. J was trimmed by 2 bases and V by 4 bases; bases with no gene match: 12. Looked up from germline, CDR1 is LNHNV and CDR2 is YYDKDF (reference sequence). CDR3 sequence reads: CATSKSGWDRDTDTQYF. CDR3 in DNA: TGTGCCACCAGCAAATCCGGTTGGGACAGAGACACAGATACGCAGTATTTT.

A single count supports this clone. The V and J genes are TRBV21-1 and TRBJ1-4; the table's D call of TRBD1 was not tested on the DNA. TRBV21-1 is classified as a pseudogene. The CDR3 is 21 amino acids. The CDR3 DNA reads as TGTGCCAGCAGCCCTCAAATCCCCCCAGGGGGCGTAGAGGTATGTGATGAAAAACTGTTTTTT. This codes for CASSPQIPPGGVEVCDEKLFF.

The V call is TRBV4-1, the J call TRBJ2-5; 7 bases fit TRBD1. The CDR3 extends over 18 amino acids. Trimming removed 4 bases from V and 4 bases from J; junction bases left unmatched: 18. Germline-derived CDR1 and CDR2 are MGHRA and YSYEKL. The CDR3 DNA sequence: TGCGCCAGCAGCCCTTACGGATCCGGGACAGAGGATCTAGAGACCCAGTACTTC. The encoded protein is CASSPYGSGTEDLETQYF.

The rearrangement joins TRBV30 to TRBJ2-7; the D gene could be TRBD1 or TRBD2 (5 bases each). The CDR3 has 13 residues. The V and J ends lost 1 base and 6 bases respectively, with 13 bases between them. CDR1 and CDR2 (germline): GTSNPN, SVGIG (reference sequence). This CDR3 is CAWSGWDVSEQYF. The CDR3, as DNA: TGTGCCTGGAGTGGGTGGGACGTTAGCGAGCAGTACTTC.